Detailed here is one TCR beta chain. Its target is not known. The PCR ran on 60 Vbeta and 13 Jbeta primers. Repertoires were generated with immunoSEQ multiplex PCR, while TCRdb's copy carries only in-frame clones and drops some. The sample lists roughly 120,000 clones, less than 80% occurring once. CDR1 is MNHEY, CDR2 SVGAGI, per germline. The V segment lost 5 bases and the J segment 5 bases; nucleotides outside the gene matches: 10. The CDR3 has 15 residues. The sample is drawn from a study of cytomegalovirus exposure and HLA in healthy donors. Study-wide results and caveats: The records held CMV serostatus as the only immune exposure information. Follow-up analysis later connected one missense variant in DCLRE1C with trimming of TCR beta V- and J-genes.

Sequencing input: PBMCs. The receptor comes from a man aged 45-65 years in good health and CMV-seronegative. The chain uses TRBV6-5 and TRBJ2-7; the match to TRBD2 covers 9 bases. The CDR3 region has the DNA TGTGCCAGCAGTCAACAAGCGGGGGGCCAGGACGAGCAGTACTTC. This sequence encodes CASSQQAGGQDEQYF.